A selection of T cell receptor beta chains follows, all from one sample in a study of technical replicates of blood from a few donors. TCRdb's copy holds only in-frame clones and misses some; the assay was immunoSEQ multiplex PCR. Seen here are approximately 79,000 clones, approximately 96% observed once, and the top ten hold under 0.35%. What was sequenced was T cells isolated from PBMCs. Source of these receptors: a human donor in good health. Both conserved end residues are part of each CDR3. Fields, in order: V gene, J gene, D gene, clone size, CDR3 DNA, CDR3 protein. The D gene is left open where the match is weak. Not all rows give a size; the values are once, few, many and, for expanded clones, a class.

TRBV27	TRBJ2-5	TRBD2	.	TGTGCCAGCAGTTTAAAGGGACTAGCGGGAGAGTGGGGCAGCAGGGAGACCCAGTACTTC	CASSLKGLAGEWGSRETQYF
TRBV10-2	TRBJ2-2	TRBD2	.	TGCGCCAGCGGCCCTAGCGGGAGGGCTAGGACCGGGGAGCTGTTTTTT	CASGPSGRARTGELFF
TRBV27	TRBJ2-5	.	.	TGTGCCAGCAGTTTATCGCACAGGGTCACAGAGACCCAGTACTTC	CASSLSHRVTETQYF
TRBV29-1	TRBJ2-7	TRBD2	.	TGCAGCGTGGGACTAGCGGGAGGGGTCGAGCAGTACTTC	CSVGLAGGVEQYF
TRBV7-9	TRBJ2-7	TRBD2	.	TGTGCCAGCAGACCCCCCGCAGGGAGGGGCCGTCTTGTCGAGCAGTACTTC	CASRPPAGRGRLVEQYF
TRBV6-5	TRBJ1-1	TRBD1	.	TGTGCCAGCAGTTACCTAGGACAGGGATTTTTCTTT	CASSYLGQGFFF
TRBV27	TRBJ2-3	.	.	TGTGCCAGCAGTTTGGGCAGCGGACGCACAGATACGCAGTATTTT	CASSLGSGRTDTQYF
TRBV7-8	TRBJ2-2	.	.	TGTGCCAGCAGCTTTTCGGCCGGGAGCACCGGGGAGCTGTTTTTT	CASSFSAGSTGELFF
TRBV6-5	TRBJ1-2	.	.	TGTGCCAGCAGTTCCAAGACAGCCCTACCCTATGGCTACACCTTC	CASSSKTALPYGYTF
TRBV6-6	TRBJ2-7	TRBD1	.	TGTGCCAGCAGTTACTCGACAGGGGGATACGAGCAGTACTTC	CASSYSTGGYEQYF
TRBV10-3	TRBJ1-5	TRBD1	.	TGTGCCATCACTGATAGGGACAGGGCATTATCCGACGGCGGCAATCAGCCCCAGCATTTT	CAITDRDRALSDGGNQPQHF
TRBV7-2	TRBJ1-3	.	.	TGTGCCAGCAGCTTAGTTAACTCTGGAAACACCATATATTTT	CASSLVNSGNTIYF
TRBV4-3	TRBJ1-5	.	.	TGCGCCAGCAGCCAAGCATCAGATAGCAATCAGCCCCAGCATTTT	CASSQASDSNQPQHF
TRBV2	TRBJ2-1	TRBD2	.	TGTGCCAGCAGGGGACTAGCGGACAATGAGCAGTTCTTC	CASRGLADNEQFF
TRBV7-8	TRBJ2-7	.	once	TGTGCCAGCAGCCAATACCTGGGAGACGAGCAGTACTTC	CASSQYLGDEQYF
TRBV11-2	TRBJ2-5	TRBD2	.	TGTGCCAGCAGCCCAGGGCGACTAGCGGGAGAAGAGACCCAGTACTTC	CASSPGRLAGEETQYF
TRBV5-1	TRBJ1-1	TRBD1	.	TGCGCCAGCAGCTTGAGGAGCGGACAGGTAAACACTGAAGCTTTCTTT	CASSLRSGQVNTEAFF
TRBV15	TRBJ2-3	TRBD1	once	TGTGCCACCAGCCTCCTAGACAGGGTGGGGACGGATACGCAGTATTTT	CATSLLDRVGTDTQYF
TRBV28	TRBJ1-5	TRBD1	.	TGTGCCAGCAGTATACAACAGGGGAGTCAGCCCCAGCATTTT	CASSIQQGSQPQHF
TRBV7-2	TRBJ2-3	.	.	TGTGCCAGCAGCTCGCTGGTCCAGGTTCCAGATACGCAGTATTTT	CASSSLVQVPDTQYF
TRBV4-1	TRBJ2-2	TRBD2	.	TGCGCCAGCAGCCAAGATACTAGCGGGACGAACACCGGGGAGCTGTTTTTT	CASSQDTSGTNTGELFF
TRBV2	TRBJ2-4	TRBD1	.	TGTGCCAGCAGATGGGGGACAGGGAGGATCTTC	CASRWGTGRIF